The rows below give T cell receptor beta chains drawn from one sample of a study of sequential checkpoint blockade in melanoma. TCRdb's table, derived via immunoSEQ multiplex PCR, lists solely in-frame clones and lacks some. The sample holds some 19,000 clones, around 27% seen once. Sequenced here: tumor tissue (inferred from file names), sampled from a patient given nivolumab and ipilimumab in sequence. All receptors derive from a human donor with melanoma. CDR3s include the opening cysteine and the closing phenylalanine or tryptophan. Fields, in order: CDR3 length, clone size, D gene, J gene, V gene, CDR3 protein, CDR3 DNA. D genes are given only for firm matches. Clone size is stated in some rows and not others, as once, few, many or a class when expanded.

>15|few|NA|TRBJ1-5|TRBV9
CASSSGTASNQPQHF
TGTGCCAGCAGCTCAGGGACCGCAAGCAATCAGCCCCAGCATTTT
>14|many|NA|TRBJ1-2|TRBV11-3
CASSLVSLNYGYTF
TGTGCCAGCAGCTTGGTTTCCCTAAACTATGGCTACACCTTC
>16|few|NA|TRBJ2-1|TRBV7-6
CASSLVYFSSDNEQFF
TGTGCCAGCAGCTTAGTGTACTTCTCGAGTGACAATGAGCAGTTCTTC
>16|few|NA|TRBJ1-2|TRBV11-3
CASSPRGPFWDYGYTF
TGTGCCAGCAGCCCACGGGGACCCTTCTGGGACTATGGCTACACCTTC
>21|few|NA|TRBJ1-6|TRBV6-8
CASSYSGGFLPDPSYNSPLHF
TGTGCCAGCAGTTACTCTGGGGGGTTTCTTCCGGATCCGTCCTATAATTCACCCCTCCACTTT
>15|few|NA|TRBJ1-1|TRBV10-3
CAISESGGRGTEAFF
TGTGCCATCAGTGAGTCTGGGGGTCGGGGCACTGAAGCTTTCTTT
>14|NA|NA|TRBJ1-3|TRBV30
CAWSRAGSGNTIYF
TGTGCCTGGAGTCGCGCAGGCTCCGGAAACACCATATATTTT
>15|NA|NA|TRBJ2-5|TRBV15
CATSPSGQGSGTQYF
TGTGCCACCAGCCCATCGGGGCAGGGCAGTGGGACCCAGTACTTC
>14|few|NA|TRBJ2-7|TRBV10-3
CAISESGHLYEQYF
TGTGCCATCAGTGAGTCGGGACACTTATACGAGCAGTACTTC
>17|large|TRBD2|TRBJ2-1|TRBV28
CASSLDLAGVSYNEQFF
TGTGCCAGCAGTTTAGACCTAGCGGGGGTTAGCTACAATGAGCAGTTCTTC
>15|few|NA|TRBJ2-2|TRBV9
CASSPWDGNTGELFF
TGTGCCAGCAGCCCGTGGGACGGTAACACCGGGGAGCTGTTTTTT
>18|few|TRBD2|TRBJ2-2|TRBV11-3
CASSQLGTSGRAAGELFF
TGTGCCAGCAGCCAACTCGGGACTAGCGGGAGGGCGGCCGGGGAGCTGTTTTTT
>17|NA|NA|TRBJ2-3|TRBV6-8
CASSYFSSGFSTDTQYF
TGTGCCAGCAGTTACTTTAGTAGCGGTTTTAGCACAGATACGCAGTATTTT
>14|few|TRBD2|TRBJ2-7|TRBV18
CASSQAGAYYEQYF
TGTGCCAGCTCTCAAGCGGGGGCGTATTACGAGCAGTACTTC
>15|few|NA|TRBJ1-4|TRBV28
CASREHGPSNEKLFF
TGTGCCAGCAGAGAACACGGACCATCTAATGAAAAACTGTTTTTT
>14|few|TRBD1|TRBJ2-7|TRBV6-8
CASSYWGQGDEQYF
TGTGCCAGCAGTTACTGGGGACAGGGGGACGAGCAGTACTTC
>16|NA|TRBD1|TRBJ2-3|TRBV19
CASSNHRGPDLDTQYF
TGTGCCAGTAGTAACCACAGGGGCCCTGATTTAGATACGCAGTATTTT
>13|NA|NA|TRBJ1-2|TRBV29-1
CSVVMNRDYGYTF
TGCAGCGTTGTTATGAACAGGGACTATGGCTACACCTTC
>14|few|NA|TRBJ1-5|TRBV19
CASTPGGLGQPQHF
TGTGCCAGTACCCCGGGGGGTCTGGGTCAGCCCCAGCATTTT
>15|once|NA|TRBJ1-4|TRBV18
CASSRNGAPNEKLFF
TGTGCCAGCTCAAGGAACGGAGCTCCTAATGAAAAACTGTTTTTT
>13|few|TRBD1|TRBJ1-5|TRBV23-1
CASHRGPGQPQHF
TGCGCCAGCCACAGGGGGCCGGGTCAGCCCCAGCATTTT
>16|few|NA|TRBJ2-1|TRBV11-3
CASSLTGTGPFNEQFF
TGTGCCAGCAGCTTGACAGGGACTGGACCTTTCAATGAGCAGTTCTTC
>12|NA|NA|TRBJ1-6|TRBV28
CASSKLRGPLHF
TGTGCCAGCAGCAAGCTCAGGGGACCCCTCCACTTT
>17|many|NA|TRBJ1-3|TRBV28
CASSFPRDPSSGNTIYF
TGTGCCAGCAGTTTTCCCCGGGACCCGAGCTCTGGAAACACCATATATTTT
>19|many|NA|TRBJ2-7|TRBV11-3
CASSLGRQGGLVLPYEQYF
TGTGCCAGCAGCTTAGGGAGGCAGGGTGGTTTGGTTTTGCCCTACGAGCAGTACTTC
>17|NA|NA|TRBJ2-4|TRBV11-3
CASSPATLGPRRDIQYF
TGTGCCAGCAGCCCAGCTACCTTGGGTCCCCGGAGGGACATTCAGTACTTC
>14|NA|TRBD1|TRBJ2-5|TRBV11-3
CASSLDRGQETQYF
TGTGCCAGCAGCCTGGACAGGGGACAAGAGACCCAGTACTTC
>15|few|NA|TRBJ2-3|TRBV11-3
CASSLSGPPTDTQYF
TGTGCCAGCAGCTTGTCGGGGCCCCCCACAGATACGCAGTATTTT
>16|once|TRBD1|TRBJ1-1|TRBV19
CASSIGQGARNTEAFF
TGTGCCAGTAGTATCGGACAGGGGGCGCGGAACACTGAAGCTTTCTTT
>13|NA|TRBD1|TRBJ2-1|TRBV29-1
CSVILQGRNEQFF
TGCAGCGTTATTCTACAGGGGCGGAATGAGCAGTTCTTC
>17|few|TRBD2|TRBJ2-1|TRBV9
CASSAGPGLAELNEQFF
TGTGCCAGCAGCGCTGGCCCGGGACTAGCGGAGCTCAATGAGCAGTTCTTC
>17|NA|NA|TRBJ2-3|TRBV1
CASSQDSGRGGTDTQYF
TGCGCCAGCAGCCAAGATAGCGGCAGGGGGGGCACAGATACGCAGTATTTT
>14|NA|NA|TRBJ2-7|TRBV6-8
CASSYSGRAGEQYF
TGTGCCAGCAGTTACTCGGGCAGGGCCGGGGAGCAGTACTTC
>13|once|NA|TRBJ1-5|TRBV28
CASVKDLDQPQHF
TGTGCCAGCGTGAAGGACCTCGATCAGCCCCAGCATTTT
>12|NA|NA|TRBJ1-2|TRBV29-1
CSVDRRSYGYTF
TGCAGCGTTGATCGACGCAGCTATGGCTACACCTTC
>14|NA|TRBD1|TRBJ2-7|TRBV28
CASSPRTGKDEQYF
TGTGCCAGCAGTCCCCGGACAGGGAAGGACGAGCAGTACTTC
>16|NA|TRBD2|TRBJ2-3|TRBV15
CATSRGTSGDTDTQYF
TGTGCCACCAGCAGAGGGACTAGCGGGGACACAGATACGCAGTATTTT
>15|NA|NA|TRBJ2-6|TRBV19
CASSPGPAGANVLTF
TGTGCCAGTAGTCCCGGGCCAGCTGGGGCCAACGTCCTGACTTTC
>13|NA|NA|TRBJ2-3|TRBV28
CATQGASTDTQYF
TGTGCCACCCAGGGAGCTAGCACAGATACGCAGTATTTT
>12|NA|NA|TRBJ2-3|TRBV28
CASSSITDTQYF
TGTGCCAGCAGCTCGATCACAGATACGCAGTATTTT
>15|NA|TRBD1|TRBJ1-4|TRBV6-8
CASTLGQGSREKLFF
TGTGCCAGCACCTTGGGACAGGGATCAAGGGAAAAACTGTTTTTT